Listed here is a single T cell receptor (beta chain). The antigen is undetermined. The CDR3 is made up of 14 amino acids. V was pared by 0 bases and J by 6 bases, with 12 bases between. From germline, CDR1 is SGHRS and CDR2 YFSETQ. The data were taken from a study of CD4 T cells in relation to SARS-CoV-2 and coronaviruses. Study in general: Shared crossreactive spike epitopes were mapped to their HLA restriction. Study-wide results and limits: Samples before the pandemic and after infection were not matched within any donor. No crossreactivity against non-spike viral proteins was tested here.

Unexposed donor CD4+ T cells date from about 2011-2018, before the COVID-19 pandemic. After 10 to 11 days of culture, CD4+ T cells were isolated. Testing used SARS-CoV-2 S/N and four cold-coronavirus spikes on unexposed-donor CD4+ T cells, cells permitting. The protocol was immunoSEQ multiplex PCR, while the TCRdb copy is restricted to in-frame clones and leaves out a portion. This sample has around 23,000 clones, with 70% to 75% found just once. Sequencing was performed on CD4+ T cells from PBMCs, cultured in vitro. This chain uses TRBV5-1 with TRBJ1-2; the D is unclear. The clonotype was recovered from a human donor in good health. The CDR3 is CASSLGSRAHGYTF. DNA of the CDR3: TGCGCCAGCAGCTTGGGGTCCCGAGCCCATGGCTACACCTTC. The variable domain in full, with the rest retrieved from reference TRBV5-1 and TRBJ1-2, is KAGVTQTPRYLIKTRGQQVTLSCSPISGHRSVSWYQQTPGQGLQFLFEYFSETQRNKGNFPGRFSGRQFSNSRSEMNVSTLELGDSALYLCASSLGSRAHGYTFGSGTRLTVV.